A single sample gave rise to the 27 T cell receptor beta chains below, sequenced in a study of molecular identifiers for immune sequencing clone quantification. TCRdb reprocessed the PCR reads via MiXCR and lists one record per CDR3 protein. Found here are about 320,000 distinct CDR3 sequences, over 20% of them singletons; the top ten hold approximately 0.84%. The sample comprised naive CD8+ T cells from blood, with Jurkat cell RNA spiked in. Described subset: FACS-sorted CD8+CD4-CCR7+CD45RA+ naive T cells. The source of these receptors is a human donor in good health. Some libraries in this study had Jurkat cell RNA spiked in.

A few counts support this clonotype. This chain joins TRBV9 and TRBJ1-2; a weak D match, TRBD1 (6 bases). V lost 4 bases to trimming and J lost 3 bases, with 16 bases between them. Germline-derived CDR1 and CDR2 are SGDLS and YYNGEE. CDR3 size: 15 residues. CDR3 DNA sequence: TGTGCCAGCAGCCCGACGAAGACAGGAGACTATGGCTACACCTTC. As protein: CASSPTKTGDYGYTF. The variable domain in full, completed from reference TRBV9 and TRBJ1-2, reads DSGVTQTPKHLITATGQRVTLRCSPRSGDLSVYWYQQSLDQGLQFLIQYYNGEERAKGNILERFSAQQFPDLHSELNLSSLELGDSALYFCASSPTKTGDYGYTFGSGTRLTVV.

In its sample, this clonotype was seen many times. This chain links TRBV15 with TRBJ1-5; tentatively, D is TRBD1 (5 bases). V was pared by 4 bases and J by 15 bases, with 16 bases between. The CDR3 contains 12 residues. Germline lookup yields CDR1 LNHNV and CDR2 YYDKDF (reference sequence). The CDR3 nucleotides are TGTGCCACCAGCAACCGGGACTACCGACCGCATTTT. It specifies CATSNRDYRPHF. Complete variable domain (other parts from reference TRBV15 and TRBJ1-5): DAMVIQNPRYQVTQFGKPVTLSCSQTLNHNVMYWYQQKSSQAPKLLFHYYDKDFNNEADTPDNFQSRRPNTSFCFLDIRSPGLGDTAMYLCATSNRDYRPHFGDGTRLSIL.

Points on this clonotype: A much larger clone lies one base from this, so it may be a read error. The chain uses TRBV27 and TRBJ2-7; 11 nucleotides line up with TRBD2. Trimming removed 5 bases from V and 6 bases from J; junction bases left unmatched: 9. This CDR3 contains 15 residues. From germline, CDR1 is MNHEY and CDR2 SMNVEV (reference sequence). CDR3 nucleotide sequence: TGTGCCAGCAGTCGGGGACTAGCGGAGACCTGCGAGCAGTACTTC. Translation: CASSRGLAETCEQYF.

This clonotype showed up many times. The chain combines TRBV5-5 with TRBJ1-2, with D uncertain. This CDR3 comprises 14 residues. Germline CDR1 and CDR2: SGHKS and YYEKEE (reference sequence). V lost 0 bases and J 7 bases, leaving 13 bases between the germline ends. The CDR3 reads CASSLGASGPGYTF. The CDR3 region has the DNA TGTGCCAGCAGCTTGGGTGCGTCAGGCCCTGGCTACACCTTC.

This clonotype has just one count. A much larger clone is a single base away; this may be a read error. The rearrangement joins TRBV4-3 to TRBJ1-5, with D perhaps matching TRBD1 (6 bases). CDR1 and CDR2 from the germline V gene are LGHNA and YSLEER. The CDR3 covers 15 residues. In DNA, the CDR3 is TGCACCAGCAGCCAAGGATGGGGGGCTGGACAGCCCCAGCATTTT. Its translation: CTSSQGWGAGQPQHF.

This clonotype was found many times. This chain joins TRBV28 and TRBJ2-3; 8 bases align to TRBD2. Losses at the gene ends were 6 bases for V and 2 bases for J; bases not matched to a gene: 4. Germline CDR1 MDHEN, CDR2 SYDVKM. The CDR3 spans 14 residues. The CDR3 sequence is CASRSGRATDTQYF. Written as DNA, the CDR3 is TGTGCCAGCAGGAGCGGGAGAGCCACAGATACGCAGTATTTT. The complete variable domain, with remaining parts taken from reference TRBV28 and TRBJ2-3, reads DVKVTQSSRYLVKRTGEKVFLECVQDMDHENMFWYRQDPGLGLRLIYFSYDVKMKEKGDIPEGYSVSREKKERFSLILESASTNQTSMYLCASRSGRATDTQYFGPGTRLTVL.

This clonotype was found many times. The V gene is TRBV24-1, the J gene TRBJ1-1, with D possibly matching TRBD1 (6 bases). From germline, CDR1 is KGHDR and CDR2 SFDVKD. The CDR3 is 13 residues long. V lost 8 bases to trimming and J lost 1 base, with 10 bases between them. Here the CDR3 DNA reads TGTGCCACCAAGGACAGCCAGAACACTGAAGCTTTCTTT. It encodes CATKDSQNTEAFF.

As regards this clonotype: A single base separates this from a much larger clone, so it may be a read error. The rearrangement joins TRBV27 to TRBJ2-1, with 12 bases lining up with TRBD2. J lost 6 bases, V lost 4 bases, and 4 bases had no gene match. From germline, CDR1 is MNHEY and CDR2 SMNVEV (reference sequence). This CDR3 is 15 amino acids long. The CDR3 loop reads CASSSTSGGCNEQFF. CDR3 DNA sequence: TGTGCCAGCAGTTCGACTAGCGGGGGCTGCAATGAGCAGTTCTTC.

This clonotype was found a few times. The V and J genes are TRBV20-1 and TRBJ1-2, with no clear D. Germline CDR1 reads DFQATT; CDR2 reads SNEGSKA (reference sequence). V dropped 2 bases and J dropped 4 bases, with 20 bases sitting between them. This CDR3 has 16 amino acids. The CDR3 nucleotides read TGCAGTGCTAGATTTCCGGGCAGGACTATAAGCTATGGCTACACCTTC. Protein sequence: CSARFPGRTISYGYTF.

There are many counts of this clonotype. V is TRBV6-1 and J is TRBJ1-5; D call uncertain. V was pared by 6 bases and J by 0 bases, with 12 bases between. Germline assignment: CDR1 MNHNS and CDR2 SASEGT. CDR3 length: 15 residues. This CDR3 reads CASSTTDISNQPQHF. CDR3 coding DNA: TGTGCCAGCAGCACCACAGATATTAGCAATCAGCCCCAGCATTTT.

This clonotype occurred many times. The chain links TRBV5-1 to TRBJ1-1; 10 bases are a match to TRBD1. The trim removed 4 bases at V and 4 bases at J, leaving 7 bases unmatched. Germline lookup yields CDR1 SGHRS and CDR2 YFSETQ. The CDR3 sequence is 15 residues long. The CDR3 loop reads CASSHGTGARTEAFF. CDR3 DNA: TGCGCCAGCAGCCACGGGACAGGGGCACGCACTGAAGCTTTCTTT.

This clonotype was seen a few times. The gene calls are TRBV5-6 and TRBJ2-3; no clear D gene. CDR3 size: 18 residues. The V gene lost 1 base and the J gene lost 2 bases, with 20 bases spanning the gap. The V gene's germline CDR1 is SGHDT and CDR2 YYEEEE. The CDR3 DNA sequence: TGTGCCAGCAGCTTGTCTTTCAGGTCTCTCCTATTCACAGATACGCAGTATTTT. It codes for CASSLSFRSLLFTDTQYF.

This clonotype was recorded at least ten times. The chain employs TRBV4-1 and TRBJ1-1; the D gene is possibly TRBD1 (6 bases). The CDR3 consists of 14 residues. Germline V gene lookup returns CDR1 MGHRA and CDR2 YSYEKL. Trimming removed 6 bases from V and 5 bases from J, with 16 bases in between. The CDR3 loop is CASSPGQGFTEAFF. The CDR3 DNA reads TGCGCCAGCAGTCCGGGGCAGGGGTTTACTGAAGCTTTCTTT.

In regard to this clonotype: Since a much larger clone is just one base distant, this may be a read error. The chain combines TRBV29-1 with TRBJ2-1, with 8 nucleotides matching TRBD1. CDR3 length: 19 amino acids. CDR1 SQVTM and CDR2 ANQGSEA come from the germline V gene. The CDR3 here is CSFETGQGTIRVSYNEQFF. In nucleotides, the CDR3 is TGCAGCTTTGAGACAGGACAGGGCACTATCCGGGTCTCCTACAATGAGCAGTTCTTC.

At least ten counts were recorded for this clonotype. CDR3 amino acids: CASSLSSGSYEQYF. The CDR3 DNA reads TGTGCCAGCAGCTTAAGTAGCGGGAGTTACGAGCAGTACTTC. V is TRBV7-3 and J is TRBJ2-7; 9 bases are shared with TRBD2. V was pared by 1 base and J by 4 bases, with 2 bases of the junction left unmatched. In germline, CDR1 is SGHTA, CDR2 FQGTGA. The CDR3 extends over 14 amino acids. Supplemented by reference TRBV7-3 and TRBJ2-7, the full variable domain reads GAGVSQTPSNKVTEKGKYVELRCDPISGHTALYWYRQSLGQGPEFLIYFQGTGAADDSGLPNDRFFAVRPEGSVSTLKIQRTERGDSAVYLCASSLSSGSYEQYFGPGTRLTVT.

In this sample, this clonotype turned up many times. The V gene is TRBV20-1, the J gene TRBJ1-1; the D gene is possibly TRBD1 (5 bases). The V gene's germline CDR1 is DFQATT and CDR2 SNEGSKA (reference sequence). The CDR3 is 17 residues long. Trimming cost V 3 bases and J 3 bases, with 23 bases left between them. The CDR3 nucleotides are TGCAGTGCTAGTTGGCAGAACTTCGGGAAAGGGGACACTGAAGCTTTCTTT. It specifies CSASWQNFGKGDTEAFF.

This clonotype has at least ten counts. V is TRBV27 and J is TRBJ1-3; D gene unclear. From germline, CDR1 is MNHEY and CDR2 SMNVEV (reference sequence). There are 11 residues in the CDR3. V lost 6 bases and J 3 bases, leaving 3 bases between the germline ends. This CDR3 reads CASRYGNTIYF. CDR3 coding DNA: TGTGCCAGCAGATATGGAAACACCATATATTTT.

The table lists this clonotype with many counts. The V call is TRBV29-1, the J call TRBJ2-5; D gene unclear. Per the germline V gene, CDR1 is SQVTM and CDR2 is ANQGSEA. V shed 4 bases and J shed 4 bases, with 13 bases lying between them. The CDR3 covers 13 residues. CDR3 protein: CSVVQSWRETQYF. The DNA for the CDR3 is TGCAGCGTTGTCCAATCTTGGCGAGAGACCCAGTACTTC.

As to this clonotype: Sequence at one end of the junction differs from germline and may be a read error. This chain uses TRBV18 with TRBJ1-2; D is unclear. CDR1 and CDR2 from the germline V gene are KGHSH and LQKENI. This CDR3 has 15 amino acids. CDR3: CASSPPGPLHYGHTF. The CDR3 DNA follows: TGTGCCAGCTCACCCCCCGGGCCCCTTCACTATGGCCACACCTTC.

Many counts were recorded for this clonotype. This sequence joins TRBV7-9 and TRBJ2-7, with 7 bases matching TRBD2. The V gene end was trimmed by 5 bases and the J gene end by 2 bases; junction bases not matched to a gene: 9. This CDR3 region has 15 residues. CDR1 is SEHNR, CDR2 FQNEAQ, per germline (reference sequence). CDR3 sequence (DNA): TGTGCCAGCAGCCCTTGGTCTAGCGGAACCTACGAGCAGTACTTC. Its translation: CASSPWSSGTYEQYF.

This clonotype was seen repeatedly, ten times or more. The CDR3 region is CASSSGTSTDTQYF. The CDR3 bases are TGTGCCAGCAGCTCAGGGACTAGCACAGATACGCAGTATTTT. The chain has TRBV5-5 and TRBJ2-3, with D maybe TRBD2 (6 bases). V dropped 3 bases and J dropped 0 bases, with 8 bases sitting between them. Germline V gene data show CDR1 as SGHKS and CDR2 as YYEKEE (reference sequence). The CDR3 totals 14 residues.

At least ten counts were recorded for this clonotype. Relative to the germline gene, one junction end is altered; a read error may explain this. The chain joins TRBV7-7 to TRBJ2-5, with unresolved D. The CDR3 runs 14 residues. Germline-derived CDR1 and CDR2 are SSHAT and FNYEAQ (reference sequence). DNA of the CDR3: TGTGCTAGCAGCTTATTTGGATACCAAGAGACCCAGTACTTC. Amino acid sequence: CASSLFGYQETQYF.

This clonotype was seen repeatedly, ten times or more. The genes are TRBV19 and TRBJ2-7, with D unclear. With 5 bases removed from V and 2 bases from J, the gap between germline ends came to 10 bases. This CDR3 spans 13 amino acids. CDR1 and CDR2 from the germline V gene are LNHDA and SQIVND (reference sequence). CDR3 region: CASSASQPYEQYF. CDR3 bases: TGTGCCAGTAGTGCCTCTCAACCCTACGAGCAGTACTTC.

This clonotype was recorded at least ten times. The V and J genes are TRBV7-6 and TRBJ2-7; TRBD2 is a possible D gene (6 bases). This CDR3 comprises 16 residues. Trimming took off 5 bases at V and 4 bases at J, with 21 bases between the two ends. The germline V gene encodes CDR1 SGHVS and CDR2 FNYEAQ. The CDR3 DNA reads TGTGCCAGCAGCGGTAGGGCCCGGGCGGGGATATACGAGCAGTACTTC. Protein product: CASSGRARAGIYEQYF.

This clonotype was observed at least ten times. The J gene is TRBJ2-7, the V gene TRBV27, with a tentative D call TRBD1 (5 bases). Germline V CDR1 and CDR2: MNHEY, SMNVEV (reference sequence). CDR3 size: 16 residues. V was trimmed by 5 bases and J by 0 bases, leaving 17 bases between them. CDR3 sequence reads: CASSPIWGAYSYEQYF. The CDR3 DNA sequence: TGTGCCAGCAGTCCGATCTGGGGCGCGTACTCCTACGAGCAGTACTTC.

To note about this clonotype: This may arise from a read error, as a much more abundant clone is one base away. The CDR3 nucleotides read TGTGCCAGCGGAGTGTGGTCAGCAGGGGCAGATACGCAGTATTTT. It codes for CASGVWSAGADTQYF. The chain couples TRBV6-5 to TRBJ2-3; the D gene is possibly TRBD1 (6 bases). V gave up 8 bases and J gave up 4 bases, with 19 bases separating them. CDR3 length: 15 residues. Per germline, CDR1 MNHEY and CDR2 SVGAGI.

Notes on this clonotype: This likely comes from a read error, as the CDR3 has no conserved phenylalanine or tryptophan at its end. V is TRBV5-6 and J is TRBJ1-5; the match to TRBD1 covers 8 bases. V was clipped by 4 bases and J by 10 bases; unmatched bases: 10. Germline values: CDR1 SGHDT, CDR2 YYEEEE. This CDR3 region has 14 residues. The CDR3 is CASSVGQGGQPQHL. DNA for the CDR3: TGTGCCAGCAGCGTAGGACAGGGAGGACAACCCCAGCATCTT.